Below, one TCR beta chain is given with its context. These data originate in a study of control samples from healthy donors and cancer patients. Trimming pared 2 bases from V and 6 bases from J, leaving 8 bases between. The V gene's germline CDR1 is SGHTA and CDR2 FQGTGA. This CDR3 has 13 amino acids. Here immunoSEQ multiplex PCR was the method, and the copy in TCRdb shows in-frame clones only, minus some. This sample has around 150,000 clones; over 95% occur once, and the top ten carry 0.95% to 1.1%. This rearrangement joins TRBV7-3 to TRBJ2-1, with D uncertain. The sequence came from a woman aged 30 to 39 in good health. Material: blood. Here the CDR3 reads CASSLDLGNEQFF. The CDR3 coding sequence is TGTGCCAGCAGCTTAGATCTTGGCAATGAGCAGTTCTTC.